This passage covers 28 T cell receptor beta chains from one sample sequenced in a study of read filtering for tumor transcriptome and immune sequencing (dated by TCRdb to the early 2020s). TCRdb names Illumina HiSeq 4000 as the instrument used. Starting from 400 ng RNA, TCR libraries were constructed with the Immunoverse kit using molecular barcoded adaptors that cover the alpha/delta and beta/gamma chains. TCRdb reprocessed the public reads (quality trimming at Q25 with fastp, clone calling with MiXCR) and kept in-frame beta chains. Entries are consolidated by CDR3 protein sequence, retaining the most common genes and DNA. For this sample the table gives roughly 93,000 distinct CDR3 sequences, of which 20% to 25% were detected only once. The top ten constitute 10% to 12% of the sample. The material sequenced was a population of CD138-negative cells sorted from bone marrow. The sample's cell subset or site label, decoded: bone marrow mononuclear cells depleted of CD138+ plasma/myeloma cells by negative magnetic selection. The receptors come from a donor aged 40 or over with multiple myeloma.

There are many counts of this clonotype. The chain carries TRBV7-9 and TRBJ2-2; the match to TRBD1 covers 9 bases. Germline CDR1 and CDR2: SEHNR and FQNEAQ (reference sequence). V shed 2 bases, J shed 4 bases, and the junction held 11 bases outside the gene matches. This CDR3 has 18 residues. CDR3 nucleotide sequence: TGTGCCAGCAGCTTACGCGCCTCCAGGGGACAGGGCACCGGGGAGCTGTTTTTT. Amino acid sequence: CASSLRASRGQGTGELFF.

This clonotype occurred many times. The V gene is TRBV28, the J gene TRBJ1-2; D remains ambiguous. V dropped 2 bases and J dropped 6 bases, with 7 bases sitting between them. Per germline, CDR1 MDHEN and CDR2 SYDVKM. This CDR3 is built from 12 residues. CDR3: CASSLPANGYTF. The CDR3 bases are TGTGCCAGCAGTTTACCAGCTAATGGCTACACCTTC.

This clonotype was picked up many times. The gene calls are TRBV2 and TRBJ2-4; the D gene is possibly TRBD1 (6 bases). Trimming took off 8 bases at V and 0 bases at J, with 8 bases between the two ends. The germline gives CDR1 SNHLY, CDR2 FYNNEI. CDR3 length equals 13 residues. The CDR3 here is CASGGPAKNIQYF. Written as DNA, the CDR3 is TGTGCCAGCGGGGGCCCAGCCAAAAACATTCAGTACTTC.

In this sample, this clonotype turned up many times. V usage is TRBV4-1 and J usage is TRBJ1-5; D unclear. V was shortened by 0 bases and J by 1 base, with 4 bases between the two germline ends. The germline CDR1 and CDR2 sequences are MGHRA and YSYEKL. The CDR3 covers 14 residues. CDR3 amino acids: CASSQEGSNQPQHF. The CDR3 nucleotides read TGCGCCAGCAGCCAAGAGGGGAGCAATCAGCCCCAGCATTTT.

Only a few counts were recorded for this clonotype. V usage is TRBV2 and J usage is TRBJ2-2, with 12 bases identical to TRBD1. From germline, CDR1 is SNHLY and CDR2 FYNNEI. CDR3 length: 15 residues. The V and J ends lost 6 bases and 5 bases, in that order; junction bases with no gene match: 4. The CDR3 region is CASRGTGGATGELFF. The DNA for the CDR3 is TGTGCCAGCAGGGGGACAGGGGGCGCAACCGGGGAGCTGTTTTTT.

The chain couples TRBV19 to TRBJ1-6, with D possibly TRBD1 on 5 matching bases. The CDR3 loop spans 14 amino acids. Germline V CDR1 and CDR2: LNHDA, SQIVND (reference sequence). V shed 6 bases and J shed 7 bases, with 13 bases lying between them. The CDR3 DNA reads TGTGCCAGTAGGGGGACCGCCTCGAATTCACCCCTCCACTTT. It encodes CASRGTASNSPLHF.

The chain joins TRBV6-1 to TRBJ1-1; D unresolved. Germline V lookup: CDR1 MNHNS, CDR2 SASEGT. The CDR3 is made up of 15 amino acids. The germline V and J ends were trimmed by 0 bases and 11 bases, with 19 bases remaining between them. This CDR3 is CASSEAPTVGIEAFF. DNA of the CDR3: TGTGCCAGCAGTGAAGCGCCGACTGTGGGCATTGAGGCTTTCTTT.

This clonotype was picked up a small number of times. The gene calls are TRBV2 and TRBJ2-7, with 10 positions matching TRBD2. The CDR3 has 15 residues. After removal of 2 bases from V and 4 bases from J, the junction contained 5 bases not matched to a gene. Germline assignment: CDR1 SNHLY and CDR2 FYNNEI. The CDR3 DNA follows: TGTGCCAGCAGTGAAAGTCTAGCGGGGGAATACGAGCAGTACTTC. Its translation: CASSESLAGEYEQYF.

Many counts were recorded for this clonotype. V usage is TRBV5-6 and J usage is TRBJ2-7, with 10 bases matching TRBD1. The V segment lost 5 bases and the J segment 6 bases; nucleotides outside the gene matches: 8. Germline V gene data show CDR1 as SGHDT and CDR2 as YYEEEE. CDR3 length equals 14 residues. The CDR3 protein is CASSSPGQGSEQYF. Written as DNA, the CDR3 is TGTGCCAGCAGTTCTCCGGGACAGGGGTCCGAGCAGTACTTC.

On this clonotype: A clone one base away is much larger, so this may be a read error. V is TRBV5-1 and J is TRBJ2-5; 8 positions agree with TRBD1. The CDR3 consists of 16 residues. V dropped 1 base and J dropped 3; count of bases not matched to a gene: 8. In germline, CDR1 is SGHRS, CDR2 YFSETQ. The DNA for the CDR3 is TGCGCCAGCAGCTTGAGTGGGCAGGGGGCCAAAGAGACCCAGTACTTC. This gives the protein CASSLSGQGAKETQYF. Drawing the rest from reference TRBV5-1 and TRBJ2-5, the complete variable domain is KAGVTQTPRYLIKTRGQQVTLSCSPISGHRSVSWYQQTPGQGLQFLFEYFSETQRNKGNFPGRFSGRQFSNSRSEMNVSTLELGDSALYLCASSLSGQGAKETQYFGPGTRLLVL.

This clonotype came up a few times. The gene calls are TRBV4-2 and TRBJ2-3; D is unclear. V was trimmed by 0 bases and J by 2 bases, leaving 9 bases between them. Germline V gene data show CDR1 as LGHNA and CDR2 as YNFKEQ. The CDR3 contains 15 residues. The DNA for the CDR3 is TGTGCCAGCAGCCAAGAGTTGGCCAACACAGATACGCAGTATTTT. It specifies CASSQELANTDTQYF.

This clonotype was counted at least ten times. The chain employs TRBV11-2 and TRBJ1-2; D ambiguous. CDR1 is SGHAT and CDR2 is FQNNGV in the germline V gene. The CDR3 sequence is 13 residues long. The V end lost 5 bases, the J end lost 4 bases, and 11 bases lay between the germline ends. CDR3 nucleotides: TGTGCCAGCAGCCGGGAGGGTCTCTATGGCTACACCTTC. This encodes CASSREGLYGYTF. Together with reference TRBV11-2 and TRBJ1-2, the CDR3 gives the full variable domain: EAGVAQSPRYKIIEKRQSVAFWCNPISGHATLYWYQQILGQGPKLLIQFQNNGVVDDSQLPKDRFSAERLKGVDSTLKIQPAKLEDSAVYLCASSREGLYGYTFGSGTRLTVV.

With respect to this clonotype: With a much larger clone just one base away, this may be a read error. The chain employs TRBV20-1 and TRBJ1-5; no clear D gene. CDR3 length: 11 amino acids. Germline loops: CDR1 DFQATT, CDR2 SNEGSKA (reference sequence). This CDR3 reads CSAGRNQPKHF. CDR3 DNA sequence: TGCAGTGCGGGGAGGAATCAGCCCAAGCATTTT.

At least ten counts were recorded for this clonotype. The genes are TRBV5-1 and TRBJ2-3; possible D gene TRBD2, 5 bases. Trimming took off 0 bases at V and 3 bases at J, with 17 bases between the two ends. CDR3 length: 17 residues. Germline V gives CDR1 SGHRS, CDR2 YFSETQ. In DNA, the CDR3 is TGCGCCAGCAGCTTGGGTCATCGGGATCAGAAGACAGATACGCAGTATTTT. This codes for CASSLGHRDQKTDTQYF. The full variable domain, its missing parts supplied by reference TRBV5-1 and TRBJ2-3, is KAGVTQTPRYLIKTRGQQVTLSCSPISGHRSVSWYQQTPGQGLQFLFEYFSETQRNKGNFPGRFSGRQFSNSRSEMNVSTLELGDSALYLCASSLGHRDQKTDTQYFGPGTRLTVL.

This clonotype was counted many times. The chain couples TRBV2 to TRBJ2-1; weak D call: TRBD2 (6 bases). Between the trimmed V and J ends, which lost 10 bases and 4 bases, there was a span of 14 bases. The CDR3 length is 13 residues. The germline V gene encodes CDR1 SNHLY and CDR2 FYNNEI. This CDR3 is CATTAGSYNEQFF. In DNA form, the CDR3 reads TGTGCCACAACGGCGGGGTCATACAATGAGCAGTTCTTC.

This clonotype was counted ten times or more. V gene TRBV9 combines with J gene TRBJ2-2; D possibly corresponds to TRBD2 (6 bases). The CDR3 spans 16 residues. The germline gives CDR1 SGDLS, CDR2 YYNGEE. Between the trimmed V and J ends, which lost 0 bases and 6 bases, there was a span of 15 bases. CDR3 sequence (DNA): TGTGCCAGCAGCGTAGGAAGGGTATGGGGGGCCGGGGAGCTGTTTTTT. Translation gives CASSVGRVWGAGELFF. Based on the CDR3 plus reference TRBV9 and TRBJ2-2, the full variable domain is DSGVTQTPKHLITATGQRVTLRCSPRSGDLSVYWYQQSLDQGLQFLIQYYNGEERAKGNILERFSAQQFPDLHSELNLSSLELGDSALYFCASSVGRVWGAGELFFGEGSRLTVL.

This clonotype was seen at least ten times. The chain combines TRBV3-1 with TRBJ2-7, with 7 bases fitting TRBD2. The CDR3 length is 15 residues. The V segment lost 0 bases and the J segment 3 bases; nucleotides outside the gene matches: 5. Germline CDR1 LGHDT, CDR2 YNNKEL (reference sequence). The chain's CDR3 is CASSQESGASYEQYF. CDR3 bases: TGTGCCAGCAGCCAAGAGAGCGGGGCCAGCTACGAGCAGTACTTC.

Many counts were recorded for this clonotype. The chain has TRBV12-3 or TRBV12-4 and TRBJ2-2; D call uncertain. The V end lost 3 bases, the J end lost 4 bases, and 9 bases lay between the germline ends. This CDR3 spans 14 amino acids. This CDR3 is CASSFGPGTGELFF. CDR3 DNA: TGTGCCAGCAGTTTTGGGCCAGGCACCGGGGAGCTGTTTTTT.

This clonotype has ten or more counts. The V and J genes are TRBV27 and TRBJ1-1; 8 bases agree with TRBD1. Germline CDR1 reads MNHEY; CDR2 reads SMNVEV (reference sequence). The J segment lost 0 bases and the V segment lost 7 bases, leaving 4 bases of the junction unmatched. The CDR3 covers 14 residues. The CDR3 region is CASIRQGLNTEAFF. The CDR3 DNA sequence: TGTGCCAGCATAAGACAGGGGTTGAACACTGAAGCTTTCTTT.

This clonotype occurred many times. This chain uses TRBV20-1 with TRBJ2-1, with 8 bases aligning to TRBD1. The CDR3 has 17 residues. V lost 2 bases, J lost 4 bases, and 13 bases stayed unmatched. In germline, CDR1 is DFQATT, CDR2 SNEGSKA (reference sequence). The CDR3 here is CSARSRQGKVRYNEQFF. CDR3 sequence (DNA): TGCAGTGCTAGATCCCGACAGGGGAAGGTGCGATACAATGAGCAGTTCTTC.

This clonotype has a count of ten or more. The V call is TRBV5-1, the J call TRBJ2-5; D is undetermined. V lost 3 bases, J lost 5 bases, and 8 bases lay in between. This CDR3 region has 12 residues. Germline V CDR1 and CDR2: SGHRS, YFSETQ. Written as DNA, the CDR3 is TGCGCCAGCAGCTATCTAGGGGAGACCCAGTACTTC. Translated, it gives CASSYLGETQYF.

In its sample, this clonotype was seen many times. J is TRBJ2-4 and V is TRBV6-2 or TRBV6-3; 8 bases line up with TRBD1. The V and J ends lost 6 bases and 2 bases, in that order; junction bases with no gene match: 6. The CDR3 contains 15 residues. In germline, CDR1 is MNHEY, CDR2 SVGEGT. The CDR3 coding sequence is TGTGCCAGCAGAACAGGGGGTGCGTCCAAAAACATTCAGTACTTC. It yields the protein CASRTGGASKNIQYF.

Comment on this clonotype: A much larger clone differs from this one at a single base, so this may be a read error. The chain joins TRBV5-1 to TRBJ1-2; D is undetermined. In germline, CDR1 is SGHRS, CDR2 YFSETQ. The CDR3 runs to 14 residues. The CDR3 sequence: CASSLSGTNYGHTF. DNA of the CDR3: TGCGCCAGCAGCTTGTCAGGAACGAACTATGGCCACACCTTC.

V is TRBV19 and J is TRBJ1-5; tentatively, D is TRBD1 (6 bases). This CDR3 region has 17 residues. Trimming left V 4 bases short and J 1 base short, with 17 bases between. Germline V gene sequence: CDR1 LNHDA, CDR2 SQIVND (reference sequence). The CDR3 DNA follows: TGTGCCAGTAGTAAAGGGACACTCGGAGGGAGCAATCAGCCCCAGCATTTT. Protein: CASSKGTLGGSNQPQHF. The whole variable domain, remainder taken from reference TRBV19 and TRBJ1-5, is DGGITQSPKYLFRKEGQNVTLSCEQNLNHDAMYWYRQDPGQGLRLIYYSQIVNDFQKGDIAEGYSVSREKKESFPLTVTSAQKNPTAFYLCASSKGTLGGSNQPQHFGDGTRLSIL.

This clonotype was found a few times. The chain has TRBV24-1 and TRBJ2-4; D remains ambiguous. CDR1 and CDR2 (germline): KGHDR, SFDVKD. Trimming left V 2 bases short and J 6 bases short, with 13 bases between. CDR3 length: 15 amino acids. The CDR3 sequence is CATSDSRSDGNIQYF. The CDR3 nucleotides are TGTGCCACCAGTGATTCCCGCAGTGACGGAAACATTCAGTACTTC.

This clonotype was observed a few times. The gene calls are TRBV29-1 and TRBJ2-3, with 13 bases fitting TRBD2. CDR1 is SQVTM, CDR2 ANQGSEA, per germline. J lost 2 bases, V lost 8 bases, and 1 base had no gene match. The CDR3 covers 13 residues. In DNA, the CDR3 is TGCAGCACTAGCGGGGGGGCCACAGATACGCAGTATTTT. It translates to CSTSGGATDTQYF.

This clonotype has at least ten counts. V is TRBV14 and J is TRBJ1-2, with D unclear. V was trimmed by 0 bases and J by 5 bases, leaving 4 bases between them. The CDR3 loop spans 12 amino acids. Per the germline V gene, CDR1 is SGHDN and CDR2 is FVKESK. The CDR3 DNA reads as TGTGCCAGCAGCCAAGACGGTTATGGCTACACCTTC. As protein: CASSQDGYGYTF.

The chain joins TRBV3-1 to TRBJ1-5; 7 positions agree with TRBD1. This CDR3 contains 13 residues. The V gene end was trimmed by 4 bases and the J gene end by 9 bases; junction bases not matched to a gene: 6. Looked up from germline, CDR1 is LGHDT and CDR2 is YNNKEL (reference sequence). CDR3 nucleotide sequence: TGTGCCAGCAGCCCACGAGGGGGCTGGCCCCAGCATTTT. Translation gives CASSPRGGWPQHF.